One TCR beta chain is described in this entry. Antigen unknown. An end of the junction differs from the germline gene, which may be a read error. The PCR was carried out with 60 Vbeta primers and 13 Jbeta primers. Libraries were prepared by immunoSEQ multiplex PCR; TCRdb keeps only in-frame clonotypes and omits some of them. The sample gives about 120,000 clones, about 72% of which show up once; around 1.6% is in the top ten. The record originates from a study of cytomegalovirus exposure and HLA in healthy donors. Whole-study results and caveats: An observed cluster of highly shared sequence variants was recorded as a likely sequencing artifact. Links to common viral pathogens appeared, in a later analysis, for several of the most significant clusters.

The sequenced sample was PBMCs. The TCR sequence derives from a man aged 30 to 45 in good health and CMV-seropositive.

The CDR3 here is CASSYSHSEITYEQYF. The CDR3 nucleotides read TGTGCCAGCAGCTACTCCCATTCGGAGATTACCTACGAGCAGTACTTC. The chain links TRBV6-5 to TRBJ2-5, with D hard to call. With the DNA end fitting TRBJ2-7 better, the J assignment may be wrong. Germline CDR1 reads MNHEY; CDR2 reads SVGAGI. The CDR3 is 16 residues long.